These 20 T cell receptor beta chains were all obtained from the same sample, sequenced in a study of cytotoxic CD8 clonotypes in ibrutinib-treated CLL. Assay: immunoSEQ multiplex PCR; the TCRdb copy retains only in-frame clones and omits some. This repertoire shows some 81,000 clones, 70% to 80% found once; its top ten account for 4.8%. Source: PBMCs, taken after 12 months of ibrutinib treatment. The receptors shown here come from a human donor with chronic lymphocytic leukemia.

The CDR3: CAIRGLAGESTDTQYF. DNA for the CDR3: TGTGCCATCAGGGGACTAGCGGGGGAGAGCACAGATACGCAGTATTTT. The chain has TRBV10-3 and TRBJ2-3; 14 positions match TRBD2. The germline gives CDR1 ENHRY, CDR2 SYGVKD. The CDR3 consists of 16 residues. J lost 0 bases, V lost 6 bases, and 2 bases had no gene match.

This clone appeared a few times. This chain joins TRBV5-6 and TRBJ1-2; D may be TRBD1 (6 bases). V was trimmed by 4 bases and J by 8 bases, leaving 15 bases between them. Per germline, CDR1 SGHDT and CDR2 YYEEEE. The CDR3 totals 13 residues. This CDR3 is CASSAPGVSGYTF. DNA for the CDR3: TGTGCCAGCAGCGCCCCAGGGGTTTCGGGCTACACCTTC. Looking up the rest from reference TRBV5-6 and TRBJ1-2 gives the full variable domain: DAGVTQSPTHLIKTRGQQVTLRCSPKSGHDTVSWYQQALGQGPQFIFQYYEEEERQRGNFPDRFSGHQFPNYSSELNVNALLLGDSALYLCASSAPGVSGYTFGSGTRLTVV.

The rearrangement links TRBV28 to TRBJ1-5; no reliable D call. CDR1 is MDHEN, CDR2 SYDVKM, per germline. V was pared by 4 bases and J by 12 bases, with 16 bases between. CDR3 length equals 13 residues. Here the CDR3 DNA reads TGTGCCAGCAGTTCTGACCCGGGGAGGAGCCAGCATTTT. Amino acid sequence: CASSSDPGRSQHF. Full variable domain (missing parts from reference TRBV28 and TRBJ1-5): DVKVTQSSRYLVKRTGEKVFLECVQDMDHENMFWYRQDPGLGLRLIYFSYDVKMKEKGDIPEGYSVSREKKERFSLILESASTNQTSMYLCASSSDPGRSQHFGDGTRLSIL.

This rearrangement joins TRBV10-3 to TRBJ2-5; D not resolved. Germline values: CDR1 ENHRY, CDR2 SYGVKD. V was pared by 10 bases and J by 1 base, with 16 bases between. The CDR3 is 14 amino acids. The CDR3 nucleotides read TGTGCCAACGCACCATCCGGCAGCCAAGAGACCCAGTACTTC. This gives the protein CANAPSGSQETQYF.

J is TRBJ1-2 and V is TRBV28; D is possibly TRBD1 (5 bases). The CDR3 totals 16 residues. The V gene's germline CDR1 is MDHEN and CDR2 SYDVKM. V was clipped by 6 bases and J by 0 bases, with 17 bases between them. The DNA of the CDR3 is TGTGCCAGCAGGGCTACCCCGGGACGGACTAACTATGGCTACACCTTC. Its protein is CASRATPGRTNYGYTF.

This chain joins TRBV5-4 and TRBJ2-2; D remains unclear. The CDR3 totals 17 residues. Germline V lookup: CDR1 SGHNT, CDR2 YYREEE (reference sequence). Trimming took 0 bases from V and 0 from J, leaving 12 bases between them. The CDR3 DNA follows: TGTGCCAGCAGCTTGGGACCCAGGAGCTCGAACACCGGGGAGCTGTTTTTT. Its protein is CASSLGPRSSNTGELFF. Variable domain in full (rest from reference TRBV5-4 and TRBJ2-2): ETGVTQSPTHLIKTRGQQVTLRCSSQSGHNTVSWYQQALGQGPQFIFQYYREEENGRGNFPPRFSGLQFPNYSSELNVNALELDDSALYLCASSLGPRSSNTGELFFGEGSRLTVL.

V is TRBV19 and J is TRBJ1-6; no reliable D call. V lost 5 bases, J lost 7 bases, and 9 bases lay in between. CDR3 size: 13 residues. Germline V lookup: CDR1 LNHDA, CDR2 SQIVND (reference sequence). The CDR3 bases are TGTGCCAGTAGTCGGGTCTTCAATTCACCCCTCCACTTT. Encoded protein: CASSRVFNSPLHF.

This chain joins TRBV9 and TRBJ2-3; D might be TRBD1 (5 bases). This CDR3 is built from 17 residues. CDR1 and CDR2 (germline): SGDLS, YYNGEE. Between the trimmed V and J ends, which lost 4 bases and 1 base, there was a span of 19 bases. The CDR3 DNA reads TGTGCCAGCAGCCCCTCTGCAGGGATGTTGGGCACAGATACGCAGTATTTT. As protein: CASSPSAGMLGTDTQYF.

The gene calls are TRBV4-2 and TRBJ2-2; no firm D call. Germline CDR1 and CDR2: LGHNA and YNFKEQ. V was pared by 0 bases and J by 8 bases, with 10 bases between. CDR3 size: 14 residues. The CDR3 region is CASSQDPTEGELFF. The DNA for the CDR3 is TGTGCCAGCAGCCAAGACCCCACTGAGGGGGAGCTGTTTTTT.

The rearrangement links TRBV6-6 to TRBJ2-5; TRBD1 or TRBD2 may be the D gene (5 bases each). This CDR3 is 11 amino acids long. CDR1 MNHNY and CDR2 SVGAGI come from the germline V gene (reference sequence). Trimming stripped 4 bases from V and 9 bases from J, with 9 bases between. The CDR3 spells CASSSGTPQYF. DNA for the CDR3: TGTGCCAGCAGTTCCGGGACGCCCCAGTACTTC.

J is TRBJ2-7 and V is TRBV28; unclear D gene. This CDR3 comprises 12 residues. V shed 2 bases and J shed 7 bases, with 9 bases lying between them. The germline V gene has CDR1 MDHEN and CDR2 SYDVKM. The CDR3 loop reads CASSLKTREQYF. As DNA, the CDR3 is TGTGCCAGCAGTTTAAAAACAAGGGAGCAGTACTTC.

The genes are TRBV7-2 and TRBJ1-5; D is perhaps TRBD1 (5 bases). Trimming removed 1 base at V and 9 bases at J, with 13 bases between. The germline CDR1 and CDR2 sequences are SGHTA and FQGNSA. This CDR3 contains 14 residues. CDR3 coding DNA: TGTGCCAGCAGCTTAGGGGCAGATGGGGGGCCCCAGCATTTT. Its protein product is CASSLGADGGPQHF.

This clone is a singleton in its sample. The chain is built from TRBV7-3 and TRBJ1-6; D gene unclear. The CDR3 has 14 amino acids. V lost 2 bases and J 7 bases, leaving 9 bases between the germline ends. In germline, CDR1 is SGHTA, CDR2 FQGTGA. CDR3 sequence (DNA): TGTGCCAGCAGCTTAGGAGCCCTCAATTCACCCCTCCACTTT. Its protein is CASSLGALNSPLHF.

The chain uses TRBV28 and TRBJ1-6; TRBD1 is a possible D gene (6 bases). CDR1 and CDR2 (germline): MDHEN, SYDVKM. This CDR3 spans 13 amino acids. The V and J ends lost 6 bases and 7 bases respectively, with 10 bases between them. CDR3 protein: CASRTGINSPLHF. The CDR3 DNA follows: TGTGCCAGCAGGACAGGAATAAATTCACCCCTCCACTTT.

V is TRBV19 and J is TRBJ2-2, with D possibly being TRBD2 (6 bases). The CDR3 is 15 residues long. V lost 0 bases and J 1 base, leaving 6 bases between the germline ends. CDR1 is LNHDA and CDR2 is SQIVND in the germline V gene (reference sequence). The CDR3 spells CASSIERGNTGELFF. The DNA of the CDR3 is TGTGCCAGTAGTATAGAGCGGGGGAACACCGGGGAGCTGTTTTTT.

This clone appeared a few times. The V call is TRBV5-1, the J call TRBJ2-1; D unresolved. The V end lost 0 bases, the J end lost 6 bases, and 4 bases lay between the germline ends. CDR1 SGHRS and CDR2 YFSETQ come from the germline V gene. This CDR3 region has 12 residues. Written as DNA, the CDR3 is TGCGCCAGCAGCTTGGGGGCCAATGAGCAGTTCTTC. Amino acids: CASSLGANEQFF.

This chain connects TRBV5-1 to TRBJ2-3; D call uncertain. The CDR3 covers 15 residues. Deletions cut 4 bases from V and 2 bases from J, with 14 bases between. The germline V gene encodes CDR1 SGHRS and CDR2 YFSETQ. The CDR3 nucleotides read TGCGCCAGCAGCCCCGGGCCGCCCCTCACAGATACGCAGTATTTT. As protein: CASSPGPPLTDTQYF.

The rearrangement uses TRBV7-2 and TRBJ2-7; 7 positions agree with TRBD2. The V and J ends lost 7 bases and 12 bases, in that order; junction bases with no gene match: 18. The CDR3 extends over 14 amino acids. Germline V gives CDR1 SGHTA, CDR2 FQGNSA. The CDR3 sequence: CASTIGASGAPGYF. The CDR3 nucleotides are TGTGCCAGCACCATAGGGGCTAGCGGCGCCCCTGGGTACTTC.

The J gene is TRBJ1-3, the V gene TRBV4-2; TRBD1 matches at 8 bases. V was pared by 2 bases and J by 0 bases, with 6 bases of the junction left unmatched. CDR3 length: 17 residues. Germline values: CDR1 LGHNA, CDR2 YNFKEQ. As DNA, the CDR3 is TGTGCCAGCAGCCAATCGCCGGGACAGGACTCTGGAAACACCATATATTTT. Amino acids: CASSQSPGQDSGNTIYF.

This clone was counted once. This chain uses TRBV9 with TRBJ2-5; 9 positions agree with TRBD2. CDR1 SGDLS and CDR2 YYNGEE come from the germline V gene. The trim removed 4 bases at V and 2 bases at J, leaving 12 bases unmatched. The CDR3 sequence is 17 residues long. CDR3: CASSPLRGSGGQETQYF. The DNA of the CDR3 is TGTGCCAGCAGCCCTCTCCGGGGTAGCGGGGGACAAGAGACCCAGTACTTC.